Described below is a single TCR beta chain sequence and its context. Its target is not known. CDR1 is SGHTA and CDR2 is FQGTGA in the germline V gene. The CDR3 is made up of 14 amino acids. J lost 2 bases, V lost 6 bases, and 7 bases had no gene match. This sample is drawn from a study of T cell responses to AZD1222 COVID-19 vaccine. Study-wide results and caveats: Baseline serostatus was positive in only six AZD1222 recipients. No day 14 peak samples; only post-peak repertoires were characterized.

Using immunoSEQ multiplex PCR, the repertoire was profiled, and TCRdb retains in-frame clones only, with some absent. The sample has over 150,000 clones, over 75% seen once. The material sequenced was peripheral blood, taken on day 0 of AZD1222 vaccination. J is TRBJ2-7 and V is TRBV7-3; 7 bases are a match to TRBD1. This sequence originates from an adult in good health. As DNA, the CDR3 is TGTGCCAGCAGTCGTTACCAGGGGGCCTACGAGCAGTACTTC. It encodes CASSRYQGAYEQYF.